This section outlines one T cell receptor (beta chain) sequence together with its context. As yet, its antigen is unknown. Use of 60 Vbeta and 13 Jbeta primers characterized the PCR. The assay was immunoSEQ multiplex PCR, and TCRdb's table has in-frame clones only and misses some. The repertoire holds more than 90,000 clones, with approximately 64% as singletons. These data originate in a study of cytomegalovirus exposure and HLA in healthy donors. CDR1 is SGDLS, CDR2 YYNGEE, per germline. The J segment lost 8 bases and the V segment lost 4 bases, leaving 8 bases of the junction unmatched. CDR3 length: 14 residues. Study conclusions and caveats: Researchers reportedly found TCR beta sequences accurately predicted most subjects' HLA-A and HLA-B alleles. Later analysis suggested most CMV-associated TCR beta chains were HLA-restricted. For most TCR beta V segments, an earlier analysis put the productive rate at about 87% or about 30% of the time.

The material sequenced was PBMCs. V usage is TRBV9 and J usage is TRBJ1-4; TRBD1 aligns across 7 bases. This receptor was identified in a boy aged 5-17 years in good health and CMV-seropositive. CDR3 sequence: CASSHTGVGEKLFF. As DNA, the CDR3 is TGTGCCAGCAGCCACACAGGGGTGGGAGAAAAACTGTTTTTT.